These T cell receptor beta chains were read from a single sample in a study of blood T cell repertoires in COVID-19. The repertoire was sequenced with immunoSEQ multiplex PCR; TCRdb's copy has only in-frame clones and lacks some. The repertoire holds 300,000 to 450,000 clones, with approximately 86% as singletons. The sample consisted of peripheral blood. Receptors originate from a human donor in a cohort sampled during active COVID-19. Each CDR3 is given with its conserved first and last residue. A D gene is named only where the DNA matches it firmly. A row's size may be missing; if present it is once, few, many or a size class.

clone size: many
CDR3 length: 12
J gene: TRBJ1-1
V gene: TRBV7-9
D gene: -
CDR3 protein: CASSYATNEAFF
CDR3 DNA: TGTGCCAGCAGCTACGCTACTAATGAAGCTTTCTTT

clone size: -
CDR3 length: 14
J gene: TRBJ1-6
V gene: TRBV30
D gene: TRBD1
CDR3 protein: CAWRGQGANSPLHF
CDR3 DNA: TGTGCCTGGAGGGGACAGGGGGCCAATTCACCCCTCCACTTT

clone size: -
CDR3 length: 12
J gene: TRBJ1-2
V gene: TRBV24-1
D gene: -
CDR3 protein: CATSDFRGGYTF
CDR3 DNA: TGTGCCACCAGTGATTTCAGGGGTGGCTACACCTTC

clone size: -
CDR3 length: 15
J gene: TRBJ1-2
V gene: TRBV2
D gene: -
CDR3 protein: CASSEITETNYGYTF
CDR3 DNA: TGTGCCAGCAGTGAAATAACAGAGACCAACTATGGCTACACCTTC

clone size: once
CDR3 length: 17
J gene: TRBJ1-3
V gene: TRBV7-2
D gene: TRBD1
CDR3 protein: CASSLYRDRASGNTIYF
CDR3 DNA: TGTGCCAGCAGCTTATACCGGGACAGGGCCTCTGGAAACACCATATATTTT

clone size: -
CDR3 length: 14
J gene: TRBJ1-1
V gene: TRBV19
D gene: TRBD1
CDR3 protein: CASSADREKVEAFF
CDR3 DNA: TGTGCCAGTAGTGCGGACAGGGAGAAGGTTGAAGCTTTCTTT

clone size: -
CDR3 length: 16
J gene: TRBJ2-7
V gene: TRBV6-5
D gene: TRBD2
CDR3 protein: CASSYSAGGPFAEQYF
CDR3 DNA: TGTGCCAGCAGTTACTCGGCGGGAGGGCCTTTCGCCGAGCAGTACTTC

clone size: once
CDR3 length: 12
J gene: TRBJ2-7
V gene: TRBV12-3/TRBV12-4
D gene: -
CDR3 protein: CASSLGLNEQYF
CDR3 DNA: TGTGCCAGCAGTTTAGGCCTAAACGAGCAGTACTTC

clone size: -
CDR3 length: 14
J gene: TRBJ1-1
V gene: TRBV28
D gene: -
CDR3 protein: CASKPQMTGPEAFF
CDR3 DNA: TGTGCCTCAAAACCCCAGATGACAGGCCCTGAAGCTTTCTTT

clone size: -
CDR3 length: 13
J gene: TRBJ2-5
V gene: TRBV15
D gene: -
CDR3 protein: CATSRDRGETQYF
CDR3 DNA: TGTGCCACCAGCAGAGATCGAGGAGAGACCCAGTACTTC

clone size: -
CDR3 length: 13
J gene: TRBJ1-1
V gene: TRBV7-8
D gene: -
CDR3 protein: CASSRDGNTEAFF
CDR3 DNA: TGTGCCAGCAGCAGAGACGGGAACACTGAAGCTTTCTTT

clone size: -
CDR3 length: 15
J gene: TRBJ2-7
V gene: TRBV7-7
D gene: -
CDR3 protein: CASSLRFGLLYEQYF
CDR3 DNA: TGTGCTAGCAGCTTACGGTTTGGGCTACTCTACGAGCAGTACTTC

clone size: -
CDR3 length: 15
J gene: TRBJ1-2
V gene: TRBV3-1/TRBV3-2
D gene: -
CDR3 protein: CAGSQGNNMDYGYTF
CDR3 DNA: TGTGCCGGCAGCCAAGGTAACAACATGGACTATGGCTACACCTTC

clone size: -
CDR3 length: 14
J gene: TRBJ2-5
V gene: TRBV5-5
D gene: TRBD1
CDR3 protein: CASRQGASGETQYF
CDR3 DNA: TGTGCCAGCAGACAGGGGGCGTCGGGAGAGACCCAGTACTTC

clone size: -
CDR3 length: 16
J gene: TRBJ2-5
V gene: TRBV28
D gene: TRBD2
CDR3 protein: CASSPGTSARQETQYF
CDR3 DNA: TGTGCCAGCAGTCCCGGGACTAGCGCGCGTCAAGAGACCCAGTACTTC

clone size: -
CDR3 length: 13
J gene: TRBJ2-7
V gene: TRBV30
D gene: TRBD2
CDR3 protein: CAWRGQGGVKQYF
CDR3 DNA: TGTGCCTGGAGGGGCCAGGGAGGGGTAAAGCAGTACTTC